This section outlines one TCR beta chain sequence together with its context. By its share of the sample, this clonotype is large (0.1 to 1%). This clone's antigen is unknown. No qualities accompany the bases; no much larger clone lies one base away. This entry is derived from a study of precursors of human CD4 cytotoxic T cells (dated by TCRdb to the late 2010s). In terms of the full investigation: In total, CD4+ memory subsets from 12 to 15 donors went into the bulk TCR-seq analysis. Sequences for both the TCRalpha and TCRbeta chains came out of the TCR-seq analysis of 11 to 15 donors (table S7).

V is pared back by 6 bases and J by 2 bases, with 15 bases lying between the germline termini. Its CDR3 holds 15 amino acids, cysteine through phenylalanine. The entry retains the CDR3 DNA only, 45 bases that are in frame from base 1. Sequenced using an Illumina MiSeq. The published analysis was carried out like this. Repertoire diversity was measured with the Shannon-Wiener index computed in VDJtools. A TCRbeta clonotype was considered expanded if its clonotype frequency was 3 or more. Using fastp trimming at Q25 and MiXCR clonotype assembly, TCRdb reanalyzed the public sequencing data and kept in-frame beta chains. Rows are unified per CDR3 protein, each entry keeping the most common DNA and genes. For this entry, the V and J calls and clone size follow TCRdb and not the study's own pipeline. The table for this sample lists hundreds of distinct CDR3 sequences; about an eighth of them were counted only once. Over 9.5% of the sample rests with the top ten.

To test a precursor-effector relationship among CD4 cytotoxic T cells, bulk UMI-based TCR sequencing was performed on four sorted CD4+ memory subsets (TCM, TEM, IL-7Rhigh TEMRA, IL-7R- TEMRA). Cells were obtained from peripheral blood mononuclear cells isolated from human blood. General study outcomes and caveats: The limitation that the direction of differentiation between precursor and effector cells cannot be definitively established by a human observational design was noted by the authors. Expanded effector clonotypes accounted for a larger share of IL-7Rhigh TEMRA clonotypes than of TEM or TCM clonotypes. Only about 95% of the 14 donors were included in some bulk TCR-seq comparisons, suggesting that not every subset was available for every donor. More restricted TCR repertoires, with lower diversity and more expanded clonotypes, were shown by IL-7Rhigh and IL-7R- TEMRA subsets than by TCM and TEM subsets.

The TCR originated in a human donor in good health. Sequencing used memory CD4+ T cells from blood (PBMCs). The chain links TRBV12-3 or TRBV12-4 with TRBJ2-3; the D gene cannot be resolved reliably. The CDR3 in this case is CASRKELVTTDTQYF. The bases read TGTGCCAGCAGGAAGGAACTGGTAACCACAGATACGCAGTATTTT.